The rows below give T cell receptor beta chains drawn from one sample of a study of sequential checkpoint blockade in melanoma. Some clones are missing from TCRdb's copy, which holds only in-frame ones; the method was immunoSEQ multiplex PCR. Among tens of thousands of clones listed, roughly 89% were seen once. The source was CD8+ T cells sorted from blood (inferred from file names), collected from a patient given nivolumab and ipilimumab in sequence. The receptors were gathered from a human donor with melanoma. Each CDR3 is given with its conserved first and last residue. D genes are given only for firm matches. Size tells how often a clone was seen (once, few, many) or the class of an expanded clone, and some rows leave it out.

D: NA; V: TRBV5-5; size: NA; J: TRBJ2-2; CDR3: CASPGGGELFF; DNA: TGTGCCAGCCCCGGAGGAGGGGAGCTGTTTTTT
D: NA; V: TRBV7-3; size: NA; J: TRBJ1-1; CDR3: CASRPGTLGTEAFF; DNA: TGTGCCAGCAGGCCCGGGACATTGGGGACTGAAGCTTTCTTT
D: NA; V: TRBV9; size: NA; J: TRBJ2-3; CDR3: CASGSGASTDTQYF; DNA: TGTGCCAGCGGTAGCGGAGCTAGCACAGATACGCAGTATTTT
D: NA; V: TRBV5-5; size: NA; J: TRBJ1-4; CDR3: CASRYDTNSMGEKLFF; DNA: TGTGCCAGCAGGTATGACACGAACTCAATGGGCGAAAAACTGTTTTTT
D: TRBD2; V: TRBV9; size: NA; J: TRBJ2-7; CDR3: CASSAQPGGLRGGYEQYF; DNA: TGTGCCAGCAGCGCGCAGCCGGGGGGGCTTAGAGGTGGCTACGAGCAGTACTTC
D: NA; V: TRBV7-6; size: NA; J: TRBJ2-7; CDR3: CASSLRENYEQYF; DNA: TGTGCCAGCAGCTTAAGGGAGAACTACGAGCAGTACTTC
D: NA; V: TRBV11-2; size: NA; J: TRBJ1-3; CDR3: CASSPFTGGNTIYF; DNA: TGTGCCAGCAGTCCCTTCACAGGTGGAAACACCATATATTTT
D: NA; V: TRBV27; size: NA; J: TRBJ2-1; CDR3: CASSRDSSSYNEQFF; DNA: TGTGCCAGCAGCAGGGACTCGAGCTCCTACAATGAGCAGTTCTTC
D: NA; V: TRBV6-5; size: NA; J: TRBJ2-5; CDR3: CASSYLGSQETQYF; DNA: TGTGCCAGCAGTTACTTAGGGAGCCAAGAGACCCAGTACTTC
D: NA; V: TRBV27; size: NA; J: TRBJ2-1; CDR3: CASSPLPTTFYNEQFF; DNA: TGTGCCAGCAGCCCCCTCCCGACTACCTTCTACAATGAGCAGTTCTTC
D: TRBD1; V: TRBV5-1; size: NA; J: TRBJ1-1; CDR3: CASSSWTGETEAFF; DNA: TGCGCCAGCAGCTCCTGGACAGGGGAGACTGAAGCTTTCTTT
D: NA; V: TRBV29-1; size: NA; J: TRBJ1-2; CDR3: CSVEPPFVRSYGYTF; DNA: TGCAGCGTTGAACCCCCCTTTGTGAGGTCCTATGGCTACACCTTC
D: TRBD1; V: TRBV30; size: NA; J: TRBJ2-7; CDR3: CAWTPDRGSYEQYF; DNA: TGTGCCTGGACCCCCGACAGGGGCTCCTACGAGCAGTACTTC
D: TRBD2; V: TRBV7-9; size: NA; J: TRBJ2-7; CDR3: CASSFAFSGRGYEQYF; DNA: TGTGCCAGCAGCTTTGCGTTTAGCGGGAGAGGCTACGAGCAGTACTTC
D: TRBD1; V: TRBV28; size: NA; J: TRBJ2-7; CDR3: CASTGTAPSYEQYF; DNA: TGTGCCAGCACAGGGACAGCTCCTTCCTACGAGCAGTACTTC
D: NA; V: TRBV11-2; size: NA; J: TRBJ1-2; CDR3: CASSSPANYGYTF; DNA: TGTGCCAGCAGCTCCCCTGCTAACTATGGCTACACCTTC
D: TRBD1; V: TRBV27; size: NA; J: TRBJ2-7; CDR3: CASSPGTAYEQYF; DNA: TGTGCCAGCAGTCCGGGGACAGCCTACGAGCAGTACTTC
D: NA; V: TRBV19; size: NA; J: TRBJ2-7; CDR3: CASSSGENFYEQYF; DNA: TGTGCCTCCTCGTCGGGGGAGAATTTTTACGAGCAGTACTTC
D: NA; V: TRBV30; size: NA; J: TRBJ1-4; CDR3: CAWSVLIGLNEKLFF; DNA: TGTGCCTGGAGTGTACTGATAGGACTGAATGAAAAACTGTTTTTT
D: NA; V: TRBV29-1; size: NA; J: TRBJ2-7; CDR3: CSVVGGGDWYEQYF; DNA: TGCAGCGTTGTCGGTGGGGGCGACTGGTACGAGCAGTACTTC
D: TRBD2; V: TRBV5-6; size: NA; J: TRBJ2-5; CDR3: CASSLVRGRRETQYF; DNA: TGTGCCAGCAGCTTGGTCCGCGGGAGGAGGGAGACCCAGTACTTC
D: NA; V: TRBV27; size: NA; J: TRBJ2-1; CDR3: CASSFARGEQFF; DNA: TGTGCCAGCAGTTTCGCCCGCGGCGAGCAGTTCTTC
D: TRBD1; V: TRBV11-3; size: NA; J: TRBJ1-4; CDR3: CASSPKTGVWEKLFF; DNA: TGTGCCAGCAGCCCAAAGACAGGGGTATGGGAAAAACTGTTTTTT
D: NA; V: TRBV6-1; size: NA; J: TRBJ2-7; CDR3: CASSERVYEQYF; DNA: TGTGCCAGCAGTGAGCGGGTTTACGAGCAGTACTTC
D: NA; V: TRBV14; size: NA; J: TRBJ2-7; CDR3: CASSQGLLVYEQYF; DNA: TGTGCCAGCAGCCAGGGACTTCTAGTCTACGAGCAGTACTTC
D: TRBD1; V: TRBV11-2; size: NA; J: TRBJ2-5; CDR3: CASSPRQGPGETQYF; DNA: TGTGCCAGCAGCCCGCGACAGGGCCCGGGGGAGACCCAGTACTTC
D: NA; V: TRBV28; size: NA; J: TRBJ1-6; CDR3: CASSFGRDSPLHF; DNA: TGTGCCAGCAGTTTCGGCCGGGATTCACCCCTCCACTTT
D: NA; V: TRBV7-9; size: NA; J: TRBJ2-1; CDR3: CASSLALTYNEQFF; DNA: TGTGCCAGCAGCTTAGCGTTAACCTACAATGAGCAGTTCTTC
D: TRBD1; V: TRBV5-4; size: NA; J: TRBJ2-7; CDR3: CASSFGTASYEQYF; DNA: TGTGCCAGCAGCTTCGGGACAGCATCCTACGAGCAGTACTTC
D: NA; V: TRBV28; size: NA; J: TRBJ1-5; CDR3: CASRPQGIGQPQHF; DNA: TGTGCCAGCAGGCCTCAGGGGATAGGTCAGCCCCAGCATTTT
D: NA; V: TRBV28; size: once; J: TRBJ2-5; CDR3: CASRPGGSAKETQYF; DNA: TGTGCCAGCAGACCTGGAGGGTCAGCAAAAGAGACCCAGTACTTC
D: NA; V: TRBV7-9; size: NA; J: TRBJ2-5; CDR3: CASSLDTRQETQYF; DNA: TGTGCCAGCAGCTTAGACACCAGACAAGAGACCCAGTACTTC
D: NA; V: TRBV5-4; size: NA; J: TRBJ1-2; CDR3: CASSLGEGYTF; DNA: TGTGCCAGCAGCTTGGGAGAGGGCTACACCTTC
D: TRBD1; V: TRBV5-1; size: NA; J: TRBJ2-5; CDR3: CASSTGTAIQETQYF; DNA: TGCGCCAGCAGCACCGGGACAGCCATACAAGAGACCCAGTACTTC
D: NA; V: TRBV18; size: NA; J: TRBJ2-1; CDR3: CASSPRGDGDAYNEQFF; DNA: TGTGCCAGCTCACCACGGGGGGACGGGGATGCCTACAATGAGCAGTTCTTC
D: NA; V: TRBV27; size: once; J: TRBJ2-1; CDR3: CASSLGAVPYNEQFF; DNA: TGTGCCAGCAGTTTAGGGGCGGTCCCGTACAATGAGCAGTTCTTC
D: TRBD1; V: TRBV9; size: NA; J: TRBJ2-1; CDR3: CASSAGQATSRSYNEQFF; DNA: TGTGCCAGCAGCGCAGGACAGGCCACCTCCCGCTCCTACAATGAGCAGTTCTTC
D: TRBD1; V: TRBV5-1; size: NA; J: TRBJ1-5; CDR3: CASSLVTADRGLKVGNQPQHF; DNA: TGCGCCAGCAGCTTGGTTACAGCGGACAGGGGGCTGAAGGTAGGCAATCAGCCCCAGCATTTT
D: NA; V: TRBV4-2; size: NA; J: TRBJ2-5; CDR3: CASSQEDQGNQETQYF; DNA: TGTGCCAGCAGCCAAGAAGACCAGGGGAACCAAGAGACCCAGTACTTC
D: NA; V: TRBV7-9; size: once; J: TRBJ2-1; CDR3: CASSEGPNEQFF; DNA: TGTGCCAGCAGCGAGGGTCCAAATGAGCAGTTCTTC
D: TRBD1; V: TRBV4-2; size: NA; J: TRBJ1-1; CDR3: CASSQGQGARTEAFF; DNA: TGTGCCAGCAGCCAAGGACAGGGGGCCAGAACTGAAGCTTTCTTT
D: NA; V: TRBV27; size: NA; J: TRBJ2-5; CDR3: CASSSAGRNLGTQYF; DNA: TGTGCCAGCAGTTCGGCAGGGCGCAACCTTGGGACCCAGTACTTC
D: TRBD1; V: TRBV29-1; size: once; J: TRBJ2-1; CDR3: CSVERPGGVSYNEQFF; DNA: TGCAGCGTTGAACGCCCAGGGGGAGTCTCCTACAATGAGCAGTTCTTC
D: NA; V: TRBV4-2; size: NA; J: TRBJ1-4; CDR3: CASSQEPGTNEKLFF; DNA: TGTGCCAGCAGCCAAGAGCCAGGCACTAATGAAAAACTGTTTTTT
D: NA; V: TRBV6-5; size: NA; J: TRBJ2-1; CDR3: CASSNAGFNEQFF; DNA: TGTGCCAGCAGTAACGCAGGGTTCAATGAGCAGTTCTTC
D: NA; V: TRBV7-6; size: few; J: TRBJ2-5; CDR3: CASSRREGTQYF; DNA: TGTGCCAGCAGCCGGCGGGAAGGGACCCAGTACTTC
D: NA; V: TRBV27; size: NA; J: TRBJ2-7; CDR3: CASSFQGNDEQYF; DNA: TGTGCCAGCAGTTTCCAGGGAAACGACGAGCAGTACTTC
D: NA; V: TRBV4-1; size: NA; J: TRBJ2-1; CDR3: CASSPLEFPRRQFF; DNA: TGCGCCAGCAGCCCCCTGGAGTTTCCTCGGAGGCAGTTCTTC
D: NA; V: TRBV4-1; size: NA; J: TRBJ1-1; CDR3: CASSTRLGDTEAFF; DNA: TGCGCCAGCAGCACCCGATTGGGCGACACTGAAGCTTTCTTT
D: TRBD2; V: TRBV28; size: NA; J: TRBJ2-2; CDR3: CASTIRGAGELFF; DNA: TGTGCCAGCACCATTCGGGGGGCCGGGGAGCTGTTTTTT
D: TRBD1; V: TRBV5-4; size: NA; J: TRBJ2-1; CDR3: CASSQDSGQSSYNEQFF; DNA: TGTGCCAGCAGCCAAGATTCGGGACAGTCTAGCTACAATGAGCAGTTCTTC
D: TRBD1; V: TRBV19; size: few; J: TRBJ1-5; CDR3: CASSIGVGQGHQPQHF; DNA: TGTGCCAGTAGTATAGGGGTGGGACAGGGACATCAGCCCCAGCATTTT
D: NA; V: TRBV7-2; size: NA; J: TRBJ2-5; CDR3: CASSVPGFQETQYF; DNA: TGTGCCAGCTCCGTTCCGGGGTTCCAAGAGACCCAGTACTTC
D: NA; V: TRBV19; size: NA; J: TRBJ2-7; CDR3: CASSIFASFSASYEQYF; DNA: TGTGCCAGTAGTATATTCGCTAGCTTTTCCGCCTCCTACGAGCAGTACTTC